The 19 T cell receptor beta chains listed next were all sequenced from one sample in a study of blood T cell repertoires in COVID-19. Repertoires were generated with immunoSEQ multiplex PCR, while TCRdb's copy carries only in-frame clones and drops some. The sample has about 220,000 clones, approximately 85% seen once. Material for sequencing was peripheral blood. The receptors were gathered from a woman between 65 and 79 years old with COVID-19, enrolled during active disease.

The chain has TRBV6-1 and TRBJ2-7; tentative D call: TRBD1 (6 bases). Germline values: CDR1 MNHNS, CDR2 SASEGT. This CDR3 contains 15 residues. V was pared by 1 base and J by 5 bases, with 15 bases between. The CDR3 DNA is TGTGCCAGCAGTGAAGATCGGCAGGGGTGGAACGAGCAGTACTTC. Its protein is CASSEDRQGWNEQYF.

V usage is TRBV25-1 and J usage is TRBJ1-1; D not resolved. CDR3 length: 14 amino acids. V was clipped by 1 base and J by 2 bases, with 8 bases between them. Germline CDR1 MGHDK, CDR2 SYGVNS. The CDR3 DNA sequence: TGTGCCAGCAGTGAATGGAGAGGCAACACTGAAGCTTTCTTT. Translated: CASSEWRGNTEAFF.

This clone was found many times. The chain links TRBV6-5 to TRBJ1-6; 10 nucleotides align to TRBD1. The CDR3 runs 15 residues. V shed 4 bases, J shed 11 bases, and the junction held 8 bases outside the gene matches. CDR1 and CDR2 (germline): MNHEY, SVGAGI. The CDR3 protein is CASSSTGQGRAPLHF. The CDR3 DNA is TGTGCCAGCAGTTCGACGGGACAGGGGCGTGCACCCCTCCACTTT.

The chain links TRBV19 to TRBJ1-4; D gene ambiguous. CDR1 LNHDA and CDR2 SQIVND come from the germline V gene (reference sequence). The CDR3 loop spans 13 amino acids. Trimming removed 1 base from V and 10 bases from J, with 10 bases in between. CDR3 nucleotide sequence: TGTGCCAGTAGTATAGGGGAGACCGGAAAACTGTTTTTT. Translating it yields CASSIGETGKLFF.

The chain carries TRBV19 and TRBJ2-3, with 7 bases fitting TRBD1. Trimming cost V 3 bases and J 6 bases; bases outside gene matches: 9. CDR1 and CDR2 from the germline V gene are LNHDA and SQIVND (reference sequence). This CDR3 is built from 15 residues. CDR3 DNA: TGTGCCAGTAGTATGGGGACAGCTCCTGGGGATACGCAGTATTTT. Translated, it gives CASSMGTAPGDTQYF.

This rearrangement joins TRBV11-2 to TRBJ2-2; a possible D gene is TRBD1 (6 bases). This CDR3 is built from 14 residues. In germline, CDR1 is SGHAT, CDR2 FQNNGV. The ends were cut back, 2 bases at V and 3 bases at J, with 7 bases in the middle. The CDR3 sequence is CASSLNRDTGELFF. In nucleotides, the CDR3 is TGTGCCAGCAGCTTAAACAGGGACACCGGGGAGCTGTTTTTT.

J is TRBJ1-2 and V is TRBV27; 8 bases match TRBD1. This CDR3 is built from 12 residues. Germline CDR1 MNHEY, CDR2 SMNVEV (reference sequence). V dropped 5 bases and J dropped 7; count of bases not matched to a gene: 3. Here the CDR3 reads CASSTGGLGYTF. The CDR3 region has the DNA TGTGCCAGCAGTACAGGGGGACTTGGCTACACCTTC.

A single count supports this clone. V usage is TRBV19 and J usage is TRBJ2-2; 13 bases are a match to TRBD2. J was trimmed by 5 bases and V by 3 bases; bases with no gene match: 9. Germline assignment: CDR1 LNHDA and CDR2 SQIVND (reference sequence). The CDR3 extends over 18 amino acids. The CDR3 DNA reads TGTGCCAGTAGTATCCACGGACTAGCGGGAGTAGGGACCGGGGAGCTGTTTTTT. Its translation is CASSIHGLAGVGTGELFF.

The genes are TRBV7-2 and TRBJ1-6; 8 bases agree with TRBD1. The CDR3 runs to 19 residues. Germline values: CDR1 SGHTA, CDR2 FQGNSA. The V gene end was trimmed by 5 bases and the J gene end by 0 bases; junction bases not matched to a gene: 12. The CDR3 loop reads CASSDWTGTISSYNSPLHF. The CDR3 nucleotides read TGTGCCAGCAGCGACTGGACAGGGACCATTAGCTCCTATAATTCACCCCTCCACTTT.

The rearrangement links TRBV11-3 to TRBJ1-1; D not resolved. The CDR3 has 16 residues. Trimming pared 0 bases from V and 1 base from J, leaving 12 bases between. Germline V gives CDR1 SGHNT, CDR2 YENEEA. The CDR3 sequence is CASSLDTGVGNTEAFF. The CDR3 DNA reads as TGTGCCAGCAGCTTAGATACGGGAGTGGGGAACACTGAAGCTTTCTTT. Together with reference TRBV11-3 and TRBJ1-1, the CDR3 gives the full variable domain: EAGVVQSPRYKIIEKKQPVAFWCNPISGHNTLYWYLQNLGQGPELLIRYENEEAVDDSQLPKDRFSAERLKGVDSTLKIQPAELGDSAVYLCASSLDTGVGNTEAFFGQGTRLTVV.

The rearrangement uses TRBV19 and TRBJ2-1, with a possible D match to TRBD2 (6 bases). The CDR3 has 17 residues. V dropped 7 bases and J dropped 0 bases, with 19 bases sitting between them. The V gene's germline CDR1 is LNHDA and CDR2 SQIVND (reference sequence). CDR3 region: CASNPRGSGGSYNEQFF. DNA for the CDR3: TGTGCCAGTAACCCTCGGGGGAGTGGGGGCTCCTACAATGAGCAGTTCTTC.

This clone was seen only once. V and J are TRBV7-2 and TRBJ2-7; 8 positions match TRBD2. This CDR3 has 14 amino acids. With 5 bases clipped from V and 4 bases from J, the junction kept 7 bases outside the gene matches. Germline lookup yields CDR1 SGHTA and CDR2 FQGNSA. The CDR3 DNA sequence: TGTGCCAGCAGCCTATACCGGGGGGGTTACGAGCAGTACTTC. This sequence encodes CASSLYRGGYEQYF.

This clone appeared a single time. The V call is TRBV5-6, the J call TRBJ1-6, with 10 bases aligning to TRBD1. Germline trimming cut 0 bases from V and 5 bases from J; bases unmatched to any gene: 5. The CDR3 consists of 17 residues. Germline CDR1 is SGHDT and CDR2 is YYEEEE. The CDR3 DNA is TGTGCCAGCAGCTTGGGGGACAGGGGACGAGATAATTCACCCCTCCACTTT. It specifies CASSLGDRGRDNSPLHF.

The rearrangement uses TRBV13 and TRBJ2-3, with TRBD2 identical over 11 bases. CDR1 and CDR2 from the germline V gene are PRHDT and FYEKMQ (reference sequence). Trimming took 5 bases from V and 4 from J; bases not matched to a gene: 8. CDR3 length: 16 residues. CDR3 in DNA: TGTGCCAGCAGCCAACCTAGCGGGGGGATGGCAGATACGCAGTATTTT. This gives the protein CASSQPSGGMADTQYF.

J is TRBJ2-2 and V is TRBV4-3; TRBD1 matches 9 bases. V trimming: 5 bases; J trimming: 3 bases; junction bases outside the gene matches: 4. Germline CDR1 is LGHNA and CDR2 is YSLEER. This CDR3 region has 15 residues. CDR3 residues: CASSFDRGYTGELFF. The DNA of the CDR3 is TGCGCCAGCAGCTTTGACAGGGGGTACACCGGGGAGCTGTTTTTT.

The chain is built from TRBV5-1 and TRBJ2-3, with 9 bases matching TRBD2. The germline V gene encodes CDR1 SGHRS and CDR2 YFSETQ. CDR3 length equals 17 residues. The J segment lost 0 bases and the V segment lost 1 base, leaving 6 bases of the junction unmatched. For the CDR3, the DNA is TGCGCCAGCAGCTTGCGGGTTGGGACTAGCAGCACAGATACGCAGTATTTT. As protein: CASSLRVGTSSTDTQYF.

The chain links TRBV4-3 to TRBJ2-3, with 7 bases lining up with TRBD2. Trimming took 1 base from V and 0 from J; bases not matched to a gene: 16. Germline-derived CDR1 and CDR2 are LGHNA and YSLEER. This CDR3 spans 20 amino acids. Here the CDR3 DNA reads TGCGCCAGCAGCCAAGTCTTAGCGGGTGTTACGACTGCTAGCACAGATACGCAGTATTTT. Amino acid sequence: CASSQVLAGVTTASTDTQYF.

The chain combines TRBV4-1 with TRBJ2-7, with 9 bases matching TRBD1. Per the germline V gene, CDR1 is MGHRA and CDR2 is YSYEKL. Unmatched junction bases numbered 5, after V lost 0 bases and J lost 2 bases. This CDR3 comprises 16 residues. The CDR3: CASSQDEGTGTYEQYF. In DNA, the CDR3 is TGCGCCAGCAGCCAAGACGAGGGGACAGGGACCTACGAGCAGTACTTC.

V is TRBV4-1 and J is TRBJ2-7; 7 bases map to TRBD1. Germline V gene lookup returns CDR1 MGHRA and CDR2 YSYEKL. V dropped 4 bases and J dropped 3; count of bases not matched to a gene: 9. This CDR3 comprises 15 residues. The CDR3, as DNA: TGCGCCAGCAGCCTAAGGGACAGTTTTGACTACGAGCAGTACTTC. Encoded protein: CASSLRDSFDYEQYF.